Below are 10 T cell receptor beta chains sequenced from a single sample in a study of T cell repertoires and Cas9 in healthy adults. Measured with immunoSEQ multiplex PCR; TCRdb has only the in-frame clones, and not every one. This table holds about 14,000 clones, roughly nine tenths found once. The specimen sequenced was Tregs (CD4+, CD25+, CD127-, CD137-, CD154-) from PBMCs; culture status not recorded. The source of these receptors is a human donor in good health.

The chain has TRBV18 and TRBJ1-3, with 7 nucleotides matching TRBD1. CDR1 and CDR2 from the germline V gene are KGHSH and LQKENI. Trimming removed 3 bases from V and 0 bases from J; junction bases left unmatched: 5. The CDR3 length is 16 residues. CDR3 protein: CASSPGQFYSGNTIYF. The CDR3 bases are TGTGCCAGCTCACCGGGACAGTTTTACTCTGGAAACACCATATATTTT.

The rearrangement links TRBV29-1 to TRBJ1-1; no reliable D call. V was cut by 2 bases and J by 3 bases, with 22 bases left in between. CDR1 and CDR2 from the germline V gene are SQVTM and ANQGSEA. The CDR3 is 17 amino acids. The CDR3 bases are TGCAGCGTTGAAAAAGGGTCGGCAGAACCCCGTGACACTGAAGCTTTCTTT. Residues: CSVEKGSAEPRDTEAFF.

The rearrangement joins TRBV4-3 to TRBJ2-7; TRBD1 matches 9 bases. The CDR3 is made up of 15 amino acids. Germline V gene sequence: CDR1 LGHNA, CDR2 YSLEER. J was trimmed by 4 bases and V by 0 bases; bases with no gene match: 4. The CDR3 DNA reads TGCGCCAGCAGCCAAGATACCGGACAGGGGTACGAGCAGTACGTC. It translates to CASSQDTGQGYEQYV.

This chain uses TRBV7-3 with TRBJ1-2; D may be TRBD1 (5 bases). Deletions cut 5 bases from V and 7 bases from J, with 17 bases between. The CDR3 loop spans 14 amino acids. Germline loops: CDR1 SGHTA, CDR2 FQGTGA. The DNA of the CDR3 is TGTGCCAGCAGCGCCGGGACCCGGGATCGTGGCTACACCTTC. It is translated as CASSAGTRDRGYTF.

This clone showed up just once. The V call is TRBV7-9, the J call TRBJ1-2; 7 bases are shared with TRBD1. The CDR3 contains 13 residues. Germline V gene data show CDR1 as SEHNR and CDR2 as FQNEAQ (reference sequence). J was trimmed by 7 bases and V by 7 bases; bases with no gene match: 9. The CDR3 region is CASTDRVHLGYTF. DNA of the CDR3: TGTGCCAGCACTGACAGGGTTCATCTTGGCTACACCTTC.

This rearrangement joins TRBV7-3 to TRBJ2-2; D gene ambiguous. The CDR3 is 14 amino acids. V shed 4 bases and J shed 4 bases, with 10 bases lying between them. The germline gives CDR1 SGHTA, CDR2 FQGTGA. As DNA, the CDR3 is TGTGCCAGCAGCTCACTAAAAGGCACCGGGGAGCTGTTTTTT. It codes for CASSSLKGTGELFF.

This clone was recorded only once. The genes are TRBV11-2 and TRBJ2-2, with D perhaps TRBD1 (6 bases). Looked up from germline, CDR1 is SGHAT and CDR2 is FQNNGV. Trimming took 6 bases from V and 1 from J, leaving 12 bases between them. The CDR3 runs to 15 residues. The CDR3: CASSFTTGNTGELFF. CDR3 coding DNA: TGTGCCAGCAGTTTTACGACAGGGAACACCGGGGAGCTGTTTTTT.

Remarks on this clone: A junction boundary mismatches the germline segment, possibly from a read error. V gene TRBV6-5 combines with J gene TRBJ1-2; no definite D call. Germline CDR1 is MNHEY and CDR2 is SVGAGI. CDR3 length: 13 amino acids. This CDR3 reads CAISDPASWGYTF. The DNA for the CDR3 is TGTGCCATCAGTGACCCAGCCTCGTGGGGCTACACCTTC.

The rearrangement uses TRBV5-1 and TRBJ2-5; D gene uncertain. The length of the CDR3 is 14 residues. V lost 0 bases to trimming and J lost 0 bases, with 6 bases between them. CDR1 SGHRS and CDR2 YFSETQ come from the germline V gene. In nucleotides, the CDR3 is TGCGCCAGCAGCTTGGCAGGAAACCAAGAGACCCAGTACTTC. Translated, it gives CASSLAGNQETQYF.

The chain recombines TRBV11-2 with TRBJ2-1; tentative D call: TRBD2 (5 bases). The CDR3 extends over 13 amino acids. From germline, CDR1 is SGHAT and CDR2 FQNNGV. Deletions cut 5 bases from V and 9 bases from J, with 14 bases between. CDR3 in DNA: TGTGCCAGCAGCATCCTGCTGGGAGCTGAGCAGTTCTTC. It is translated as CASSILLGAEQFF.